This T cell receptor beta chain was obtained from a study of regulatory T cells in long-lasting Graves disease. Whole-study results and caveats: Possibly, too few samples lowered accuracy. Repertoires from persistent disease leaned toward TRBV28, TRBJ1-2 and TRBJ2-5.

CDR3-region Arm-PCR and iRepertoire HTBI primers produced the TCR beta libraries. In TCRdb, the multiplex PCR reads were re-called with MiXCR into one record per CDR3 protein. The data hold some 340,000 distinct CDR3 sequences, with 10% to 15% observed a single time. As concerns this clonotype: The antigen is not known.

V lost 3 bases and J lost 9, with 12 bases in between. Germline CDR1 is DFQATT and CDR2 is SNEGSKA (reference sequence). This CDR3 has 12 residues. The time point denotes: newly diagnosed GD, antithyroid drugs for less than 3 months. PBMC-derived RNA was used for the TCR library. The same specimen was also included in a second study, on T cells in Graves' hyperthyroidism and ophthalmopathy. From that report: By a 13 V-J model, ophthalmopathy was set apart from stable hyperthyroidism.

V usage is TRBV20-1 and J usage is TRBJ2-1; perhaps D is TRBD1 or TRBD2 (5 bases each). The receptor's source is a woman between 18 and 29 years old with Graves disease. Sample: peripheral blood mononuclear cells (PBMCs), taken at new diagnosis, from a patient treated with antithyroid drugs. The CDR3 spells CSARGPASEQFF. DNA of the CDR3: TGCAGTGCTAGGGGACCGGCCAGTGAGCAGTTCTTC.